This T cell receptor beta chain was identified in a study of T cell responses to AZD1222 COVID-19 vaccine. Study-wide findings and caveats: Baseline testing showed seropositivity in only a handful of AZD1222 recipients. Repertoires in all cases were sampled only once the peak T cell response had passed. Regions 160-218 and 743-854 dominated among vaccine-associated CD4 TCRs spanning spike.

With regard to this clone: Its antigen is not known.

Second-dose timings of about 4 or about 12 weeks were pooled. Repertoires were generated with immunoSEQ multiplex PCR, while TCRdb's copy carries only in-frame clones and drops some. The sample lists 57,000 or so clones; 60% to 85% were seen once. Source: peripheral blood, taken 28 days after the second AZD1222 dose. This TCR was sampled from an adult who received the AZD1222 COVID-19 vaccine.

Here the CDR3 DNA reads TGTGCCAGCAGCCAACAGTCGGATAACTATGGCTACACCTTC. Protein: CASSQQSDNYGYTF. The chain employs TRBV3-1 (or the pseudogene TRBV3-2) and TRBJ1-2; D gene uncertain. This CDR3 is built from 14 residues. V lost 2 bases and J 1 base, leaving 8 bases between the germline ends. Germline V gene sequence: CDR1 LGHDT, CDR2 YNNKEL (reference sequence).